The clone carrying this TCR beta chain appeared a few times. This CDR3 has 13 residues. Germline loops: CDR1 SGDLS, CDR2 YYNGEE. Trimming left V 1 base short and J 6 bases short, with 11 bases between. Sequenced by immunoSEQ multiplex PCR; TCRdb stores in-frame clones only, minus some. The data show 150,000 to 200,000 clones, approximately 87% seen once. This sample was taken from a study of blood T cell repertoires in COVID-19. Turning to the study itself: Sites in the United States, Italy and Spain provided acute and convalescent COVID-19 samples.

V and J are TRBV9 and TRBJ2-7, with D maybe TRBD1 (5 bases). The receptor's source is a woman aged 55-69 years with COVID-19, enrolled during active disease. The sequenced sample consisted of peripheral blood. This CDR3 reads CASSVTGSAEQYF. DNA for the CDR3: TGTGCCAGCAGCGTAACAGGATCAGCCGAGCAGTACTTC.